This T cell receptor beta chain emerged from a study of technical replicates of blood from four donors (dated by TCRdb to 2017 to 2019). The library relied on the immunoSEQ multiplex PCR assay. In TCRdb, the immuneACCESS table is reduced to in-frame sequences with V and J assigned. These tables do not hold every clone; where another copy was compared, an unresolved V gene accounts for under half, and the others remain unexplained. The table for this sample lists 15,000 to 17,000 clones; 85% to 90% of them were counted only once. Around an eighth of the sample rests with the top ten. Of note for this clone: It has no known antigen specificity. No much larger clone is present one base from it, and per-base qualities are unavailable.

This clonotype was sampled from a human donor in good health. The sequenced sample consisted of PBMCs.

The CDR3 protein is CATLGTAYGYTF. In nucleotide form, the sequence is TGTGCCACCCTCGGGACAGCGTATGGCTACACCTTC. The rearrangement joined TRBV27 to TRBJ1-2, and 7 junction bases match TRBD1. From the cysteine through the phenylalanine, the CDR3 covers 12 amino acids. CDR3 DNA is the only sequence kept; it has 36 bases, read in frame from the first base. V is cut back by 10 bases and J by 5 bases, with 7 bases in the junction unmatched. CDR1 MNHEY and CDR2 SMNVEV were looked up in the germline V gene (reference sequence).